These 10 T cell receptor beta chains came from one sample sequenced in a study of metastatic and nonmetastatic thyroid tumors. Thyroid surgery had not been preceded by any treatment in any patient. MiXCR was used by TCRdb to re-call the PCR reads. The sample yields some 40,000 clones, approximately 20% seen once. Sequences were obtained from tumor tissue. The receptors were gathered from a female donor with papillary thyroid cancer or a benign thyroid nodule (not recorded which). Some clones in this sample may be carry-over from other donors' samples.

On this clone itself: The junction departs from germline at one end; a sequencing error may be responsible. The gene calls are TRBV9 and TRBJ1-1; D is uncertain. Germline V lookup: CDR1 SGDLS, CDR2 YYNGEE. This CDR3 comprises 13 residues. DNA for the CDR3: TGTGCCAGCAGCACAGAAATGGGCACTGAAGCCTTCTTT. Translated: CASSTEMGTEAFF.

Many counts were recorded for this clone. The genes are TRBV11-1 and TRBJ2-7; tentatively, D is TRBD1 (6 bases). Germline V gene lookup returns CDR1 SGHAT and CDR2 FQDESV (reference sequence). Trimming took off 4 bases at V and 0 bases at J, with 16 bases between the two ends. This CDR3 has 16 amino acids. The CDR3 DNA is TGTGCCAGCAGCTCAGCTTACAGGGCAAGCTCCTACGAGCAGTACTTC. Amino acids: CASSSAYRASSYEQYF.

This clone has ten or more counts. The chain uses TRBV9 and TRBJ2-2; D remains unclear. The ends were cut back, 0 bases at V and 6 bases at J, with 6 bases in the middle. Germline CDR1 is SGDLS and CDR2 is YYNGEE. CDR3 length: 13 residues. CDR3: CASSVDGSGELFF. Written as DNA, the CDR3 is TGTGCCAGCAGCGTAGACGGGTCCGGGGAGCTGTTTTTT.

This clone was detected ten times or more. The CDR3 loop is CASSSPGSGNLEDTQYF. CDR3 sequence (DNA): TGCGCCAGCAGCTCTCCGGGTAGCGGGAATCTTGAAGATACGCAGTATTTT. The chain combines TRBV5-1 with TRBJ2-3; TRBD2 matches 8 bases. CDR1 is SGHRS, CDR2 YFSETQ, per germline. V lost 3 bases and J lost 5; bases outside the gene matches: 14. There are 17 residues in the CDR3.

This rearrangement joins TRBV29-1 to TRBJ2-1; 8 bases agree with TRBD2. Germline V gene lookup returns CDR1 SQVTM and CDR2 ANQGSEA. The J segment lost 6 bases and the V segment lost 3 bases, leaving 4 bases of the junction unmatched. The CDR3 covers 13 residues. The CDR3, as DNA: TGCAGCGTTGAGCGGGGGGCCTCCAATGAGCAGTTCTTC. Translating it yields CSVERGASNEQFF.

Sample share makes this clone medium-sized (0.01 to 0.1%). V gene TRBV7-2 combines with J gene TRBJ2-1, with TRBD1 identical over 7 bases. The CDR3 covers 12 residues. V shed 5 bases and J 7 bases; nucleotides not matched to a gene: 2. Germline CDR1 reads SGHTA; CDR2 reads FQGNSA. CDR3 bases: TGTGCCAGCAGCCCACAGGGGAATGAGCAGTTCTTC. Protein sequence: CASSPQGNEQFF.

This clone was recorded at least ten times. The chain couples TRBV3-1 to TRBJ1-1, with D hard to call. CDR1 is LGHDT and CDR2 is YNNKEL in the germline V gene (reference sequence). Between the trimmed V and J ends, which lost 1 base and 10 bases, there was a span of 10 bases. CDR3 length equals 12 residues. CDR3 DNA sequence: TGTGCCAGCAGCCAAGCCGAATGGGGAGCTTTCTTT. Translation: CASSQAEWGAFF. The whole variable domain, filled in from reference TRBV3-1 and TRBJ1-1, reads DTAVSQTPKYLVTQMGNDKSIKCEQNLGHDTMYWYKQDSKKFLKIMFSYNNKELIINETVPNRFSPKSPDKAHLNLHINSLELGDSAVYFCASSQAEWGAFFGQGTRLTVV.

In the case of this clone: No conserved phenylalanine or tryptophan ends this CDR3, so it is likely a read error. The chain carries TRBV29-1 and TRBJ2-3, with TRBD2 matching over 11 bases. The V segment lost 4 bases and the J segment 6 bases; nucleotides outside the gene matches: 9. The CDR3 is made up of 15 amino acids. The germline gives CDR1 SQVTM, CDR2 ANQGSEA. CDR3 amino acids: CSVAVAGGPGDTQYS. Written as DNA, the CDR3 is TGCAGCGTTGCGGTAGCGGGAGGGCCAGGGGATACGCAGTATTCT.

In its sample, this clone was seen many times. This same CDR3 is encoded by further DNA sequences in the sample. The genes are TRBV5-1 and TRBJ1-4, with D possibly TRBD1 on 5 matching bases. The length of the CDR3 is 15 residues. V was clipped by 0 bases and J by 3 bases, with 9 bases between them. Germline V CDR1 and CDR2: SGHRS, YFSETQ. CDR3 amino acids: CASSLVGAANEKLFF. DNA for the CDR3: TGCGCCAGCAGCTTGGTAGGGGCGGCTAATGAAAAACTGTTTTTT.

This clone was counted at least ten times. The chain uses TRBV10-1 and TRBJ2-2, with D perhaps TRBD2 (5 bases). This CDR3 spans 13 amino acids. Trimming cost V 6 bases and J 4 bases, with 9 bases left between them. The germline V gene has CDR1 WNHNN and CDR2 SYGVQD (reference sequence). The CDR3 nucleotides read TGCGCCAGCAGACTAGGAGTCACCGGGGAGCTGTTTTTT. Translation gives CASRLGVTGELFF.